This T cell receptor (beta chain) was profiled in a study of CD8+CD57+ T cells in acquired aplastic anemia. This CDR3 has 17 amino acids. Per the germline V gene, CDR1 is DFQATT and CDR2 is SNEGSKA (reference sequence). V was clipped by 7 bases and J by 9 bases; unmatched bases: 24. Patients chosen for sequencing had shown CD8+CD57+ cell expansion by flow cytometry. Severe acquired aplastic anemia was diagnosed in all patients. CDR3 and TCR beta VDJ profiling relied on genomic DNA as the template. From the reads, TCRdb called clonotypes with MiXCR, one entry per CDR3 protein. This sample carries around 160,000 distinct CDR3 sequences, roughly 48% of them seen once, and the ten largest clones take around 3%.

V is TRBV20-1 and J is TRBJ2-1; TRBD1 matches at 7 bases. The clonotype was recovered from a human donor with aplastic anemia. Material for sequencing was sorted CD4+, CD8+, or CD8+CD57+ T cells (not recorded which) from PBMCs. CDR3 bases: TGCAGTGTTCAAAACCGGCAGGACAGGTTTATGGTGGGTGAGCAGTTCTTC. This codes for CSVQNRQDRFMVGEQFF.